The text below deals with one T cell receptor (beta chain). The data belong to a study of blood T cell repertoires in COVID-19. Study at large: T cells, B-cell-depleted T cells, or PBMCs provided the cDNA or gDNA that served as material.

Which cohort a participant joined came from the clinical history participants gave. Libraries were prepared by immunoSEQ multiplex PCR; TCRdb keeps only in-frame clonotypes and omits some of them. The repertoire holds 250,000 or so clones, with around nine tenths as singletons. The CDR3 consists of 15 residues. In germline, CDR1 is SGHKS, CDR2 YYEKEE (reference sequence). With V trimmed by 5 bases and J by 3 bases, 11 bases remained unmatched. The gene calls are TRBV5-5 and TRBJ2-7; 7 nucleotides line up with TRBD1. Input material: PBMCs or T cells enriched from blood (not recorded which). The source of this sequence is a woman between 40 and 50 years old who had been exposed to COVID-19. This CDR3 is CASSLTPGTDYEQYF. CDR3 sequence (DNA): TGTGCCAGCAGTTTAACACCCGGGACAGACTACGAGCAGTACTTC.